The 15 T cell receptor beta chains below come from one sample, sequenced in a study of CD8 T cells in Susac syndrome. Reverse transcription of about 0.5 to 1 ug RNA was carried out with random hexamers. TCRdb reprocessed the immunoSEQ multiplex PCR reads with MiXCR, giving one entry per CDR3 protein. The repertoire has about 80,000 distinct CDR3 sequences, around 94% of them found once; the top ten carry 0.2% to 0.3%. The material sequenced was CD8+ T cells from PBMCs. The receptors originated from a human donor in good health.

J is TRBJ1-1 and V is TRBV30, with 7 bases lining up with TRBD1. Germline V gene lookup returns CDR1 GTSNPN and CDR2 SVGIG (reference sequence). V trimming: 4 bases; J trimming: 5 bases; junction bases outside the gene matches: 13. This CDR3 is built from 15 residues. As DNA, the CDR3 is TGTGCCTGGACAACCTCCACAGGACAGGATACTGAAGCTTTCTTT. Protein: CAWTTSTGQDTEAFF.

J is TRBJ2-1 and V is TRBV25-1, with D hard to call. The V and J ends lost 5 bases and 4 bases respectively, with 9 bases between them. CDR1 is MGHDK and CDR2 is SYGVNS in the germline V gene. The CDR3 totals 13 residues. CDR3 nucleotide sequence: TGTGCCAGCAGTCAGCAACCTTACAATGAGCAGTTCTTC. Translation gives CASSQQPYNEQFF.

The sample holds one count of this clonotype. The chain couples TRBV30 to TRBJ1-5, with TRBD1 as a possible D gene (6 bases). The CDR3 contains 16 residues. Germline V gene sequence: CDR1 GTSNPN, CDR2 SVGIG (reference sequence). The V end was cut by 1 base, the J end by 6 bases, with 19 bases between. CDR3 sequence: CAWSDRDIGSRQPQHF. The CDR3 bases are TGTGCCTGGAGTGACCGGGACATCGGATCTCGTCAGCCCCAGCATTTT.

A single count supports this clonotype. The V gene is TRBV11-2, the J gene TRBJ2-3; tentative D call: TRBD1 (5 bases). Trimming pared 1 base from V and 11 bases from J, leaving 7 bases between. Per germline, CDR1 SGHAT and CDR2 FQNNGV. This CDR3 is 11 amino acids long. The CDR3 nucleotides are TGTGCCAGCAGCTTAGGGGGCGGGCAGTATTTT. Its protein product is CASSLGGGQYF.

Only one count was recorded for this clonotype. This chain connects TRBV20-1 to TRBJ2-7; 11 bases are shared with TRBD1. The CDR3 is 13 amino acids. The J segment lost 7 bases and the V segment lost 1 base, leaving 3 bases of the junction unmatched. CDR1 is DFQATT and CDR2 is SNEGSKA in the germline V gene (reference sequence). The CDR3 nucleotides are TGCAGTGCTAGAGTGGGACAGGGGGAAGAGCAGTACTTC. Translation gives CSARVGQGEEQYF.

This chain uses TRBV13 with TRBJ2-1; 9 bases fit TRBD1. The germline V gene has CDR1 PRHDT and CDR2 FYEKMQ (reference sequence). The CDR3 sequence is 16 residues long. V lost 1 base and J lost 7; bases outside the gene matches: 8. CDR3 sequence (DNA): TGTGCCAGCAGCTTAGATTCGGACAGGGGCCCTAATGAGCAGTTCTTC. Translating it yields CASSLDSDRGPNEQFF.

The chain carries TRBV30 and TRBJ1-1; tentative D call: TRBD1 (5 bases). The V gene lost 0 bases and the J gene lost 3 bases, with 8 bases spanning the gap. Germline V gene lookup returns CDR1 GTSNPN and CDR2 SVGIG (reference sequence). The CDR3 extends over 13 amino acids. Written as DNA, the CDR3 is TGTGCCTGGAGTGTGACAGCGTACACTGAAGCTTTCTTT. Protein sequence: CAWSVTAYTEAFF.

The chain is built from TRBV29-1 and TRBJ1-1; D is unclear. This CDR3 region has 13 residues. Germline V gene lookup returns CDR1 SQVTM and CDR2 ANQGSEA. The V and J ends lost 7 bases and 1 base respectively, with 13 bases between them. The CDR3 DNA reads TGCAGCGGTGTCCAACTTGAGAACACTGAAGCTTTCTTT. Its translation: CSGVQLENTEAFF.

CDR3 in DNA: TGCGCCAGCAGTAACGAAGGCGGAATCAATCAGCCCCAGCATTTT. Its translation is CASSNEGGINQPQHF. The rearrangement joins TRBV4-1 to TRBJ1-5; D gene uncertain. V was pared by 6 bases and J by 3 bases, with 15 bases between. CDR1 and CDR2 (germline): MGHRA, YSYEKL. The CDR3 has 15 residues.

The chain has TRBV9 and TRBJ1-2; D perhaps matches TRBD1 (5 bases). With 3 bases removed from V and 8 bases from J, the gap between germline ends came to 20 bases. CDR1 and CDR2 from the germline V gene are SGDLS and YYNGEE. CDR3 length: 15 residues. The DNA for the CDR3 is TGTGCCAGCAGCGCAGACGGAGCAGGGATTGAGGGCTACACCTTC. Amino acids: CASSADGAGIEGYTF.

The chain combines TRBV7-8 with TRBJ1-6; TRBD1 matches at 7 bases. Trimming cost V 4 bases and J 9 bases; bases outside gene matches: 9. There are 15 residues in the CDR3. Germline CDR1 SGHVS, CDR2 FQNEAQ. As DNA, the CDR3 is TGTGCCAGCAGCTCCGGTAGAGGGGGCGGTTCACCCCTCCACTTT. It translates to CASSSGRGGGSPLHF.

The rearrangement links TRBV29-1 to TRBJ2-2; 8 bases line up with TRBD1. This CDR3 contains 16 residues. From germline, CDR1 is SQVTM and CDR2 ANQGSEA. Trimming at V came to 6 bases and at J to 0 bases, leaving 9 bases not matched to a gene. The CDR3 sequence is CSVAPGQAANTGELFF. The DNA for the CDR3 is TGCAGCGTAGCCCCGGGACAGGCTGCGAACACCGGGGAGCTGTTTTTT.

The V call is TRBV27, the J call TRBJ1-1; D is unresolved. The V gene's germline CDR1 is MNHEY and CDR2 SMNVEV (reference sequence). V was pared by 2 bases and J by 3 bases, with 10 bases between. The CDR3 consists of 14 residues. CDR3 DNA: TGTGCCAGCAGTTTAAACTTAGACGACACTGAAGCTTTCTTT. This codes for CASSLNLDDTEAFF.

The chain couples TRBV13 to TRBJ1-2; D possibly corresponds to TRBD1 (5 bases). V was cut by 4 bases and J by 4 bases, with 19 bases left in between. The CDR3 extends over 16 amino acids. CDR1 is PRHDT, CDR2 FYEKMQ, per germline (reference sequence). The CDR3 nucleotides are TGTGCCAGCAGCTCCCGCGGGGCGACGCGCCGCTATGGCTACACCTTC. Protein product: CASSSRGATRRYGYTF. Variable domain in full (rest from reference TRBV13 and TRBJ1-2): AAGVIQSPRHLIKEKRETATLKCYPIPRHDTVYWYQQGPGQDPQFLISFYEKMQSDKGSIPDRFSAQQFSDYHSELNMSSLELGDSALYFCASSSRGATRRYGYTFGSGTRLTVV.

The chain has TRBV11-2 and TRBJ2-3; no clear D. The CDR3 consists of 12 residues. Trimming removed 1 base from V and 6 bases from J, with 5 bases in between. Germline lookup yields CDR1 SGHAT and CDR2 FQNNGV. The CDR3 DNA reads as TGTGCCAGCAGCTTAGGCTGGGATACGCAGTATTTT. Translation: CASSLGWDTQYF.